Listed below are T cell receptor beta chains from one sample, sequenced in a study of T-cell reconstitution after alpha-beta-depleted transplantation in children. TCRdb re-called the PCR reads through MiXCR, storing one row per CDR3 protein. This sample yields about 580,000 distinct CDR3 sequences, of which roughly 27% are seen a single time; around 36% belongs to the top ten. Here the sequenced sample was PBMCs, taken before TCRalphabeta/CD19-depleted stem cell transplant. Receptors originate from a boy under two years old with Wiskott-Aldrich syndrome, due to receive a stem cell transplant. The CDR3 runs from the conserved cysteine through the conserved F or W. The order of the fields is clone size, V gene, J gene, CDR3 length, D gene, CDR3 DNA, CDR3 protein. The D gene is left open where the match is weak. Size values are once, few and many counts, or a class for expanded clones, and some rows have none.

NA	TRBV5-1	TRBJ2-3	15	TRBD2	TGCGCCAGCAAGGACGGCGGGAGAAGAACAGATACGCAGTATTTT	CASKDGGRRTDTQYF
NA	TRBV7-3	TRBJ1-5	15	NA	TGTGCCAGCAGCTTGGGACCGCATAGCAATCAGCCCCAGCATTTT	CASSLGPHSNQPQHF
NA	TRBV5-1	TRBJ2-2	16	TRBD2	TGCGCCAGCAGCTTTACGGGAGGGCAGGACACCGGGGAGCTGTTTTTT	CASSFTGGQDTGELFF
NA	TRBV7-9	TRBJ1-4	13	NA	TGTGCCAGCAGCCCGGGTCAGGGTGAAAAACTGTTTTTT	CASSPGQGEKLFF
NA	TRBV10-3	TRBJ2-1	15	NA	TGTGCCATCAGTGACTTAAAGACAAGATACAATGAGCAGTTCTTC	CAISDLKTRYNEQFF
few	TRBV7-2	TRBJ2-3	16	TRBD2	TGTGCCAGCAGCTTACGACTAGCAGTTAGCACAGATACGCAGTATTTT	CASSLRLAVSTDTQYF
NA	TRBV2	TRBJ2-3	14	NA	TGTGCCAGCAGTGAATATGAGCGATCAGATACGCAGTATTTT	CASSEYERSDTQYF
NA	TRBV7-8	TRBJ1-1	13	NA	TGTGCCAGCAGCTCGGTGGAGAACACTGAAGCTTTCTTT	CASSSVENTEAFF
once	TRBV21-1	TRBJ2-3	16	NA	TGTGCCAGCAGCAAAGTGAGCGGACCTAGCACAGATACGCAGTATTTT	CASSKVSGPSTDTQYF
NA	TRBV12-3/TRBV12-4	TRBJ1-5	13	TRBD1	TGTGCCAGCAGAAGGGGACAGTATCAGCCCCAGCATTTT	CASRRGQYQPQHF
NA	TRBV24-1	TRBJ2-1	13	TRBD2	TGTGCCACCAGTAGGACTAGCAAGAATGAGCAGTTCTTC	CATSRTSKNEQFF
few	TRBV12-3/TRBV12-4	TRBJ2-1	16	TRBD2	TGTGCCAGCAGTATCTTTGAAGCGGGAGGGTGGAATGAGCAGTTCTTC	CASSIFEAGGWNEQFF
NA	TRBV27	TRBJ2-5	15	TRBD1	TGTGCCAGCATTTTCCAACAGGGGAATGGGGAGACCCAGTACTTC	CASIFQQGNGETQYF
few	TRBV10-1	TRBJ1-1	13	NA	TGCGCCAGCAGTGACATAGGGTCCACTGAAGCTTTCTTT	CASSDIGSTEAFF
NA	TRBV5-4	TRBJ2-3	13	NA	TGTGCCAGCAGGGGGGCATACACAGATACGCAGTATTTT	CASRGAYTDTQYF
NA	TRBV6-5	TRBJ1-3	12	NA	TGTGCCATCTGGAGGCCTGGAAACACCATATATTTT	CAIWRPGNTIYF
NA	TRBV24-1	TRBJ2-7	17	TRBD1	TGTGCCACCAGTGATTCGGGACAGGGGCCCCAATCCTACGAGCAGTACTTC	CATSDSGQGPQSYEQYF
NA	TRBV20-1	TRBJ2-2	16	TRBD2	TGCAGTGCTAGTGGGCTAGCGGGAGGGAACACCGGGGAGCTGTTTTTT	CSASGLAGGNTGELFF
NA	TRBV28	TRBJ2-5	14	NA	TGTGCCAGCAGCCCAGTTGGGTTTGACGGGACCCAGTACTTC	CASSPVGFDGTQYF
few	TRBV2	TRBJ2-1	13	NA	TGTGCCAGCAGTACCCAAAACTACAATGAGCAGTTCTTC	CASSTQNYNEQFF
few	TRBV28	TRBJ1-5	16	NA	TGTGCCAGCAGTCTGTTCGAGGGAAGCGGCAATCAGCCCCAGCATTTT	CASSLFEGSGNQPQHF
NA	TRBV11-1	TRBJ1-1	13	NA	TGTGCCAGCAGCCGAGGACGCGACACTGAAGCTTTCTTT	CASSRGRDTEAFF
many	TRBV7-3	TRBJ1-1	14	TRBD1	TGTGCCAGCAGCGCGACAGGGAGCAACACTGAAGCTTTCTTT	CASSATGSNTEAFF
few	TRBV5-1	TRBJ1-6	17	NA	TGCGCCAGCAGCTTGGGACGGATAAGCTCCTATAATTCACCCCTCCACTTT	CASSLGRISSYNSPLHF
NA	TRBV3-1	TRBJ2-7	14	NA	TGTGCCAGCAGCCAGTATACGGGAGCCTACGAGCAGTACTTC	CASSQYTGAYEQYF
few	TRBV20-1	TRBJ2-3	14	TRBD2	TGCAGTGCCCAGCGGGATGCCTTAGGTTCTTCGCAGTATTTT	CSAQRDALGSSQYF
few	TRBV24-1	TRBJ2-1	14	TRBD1	TGTGCCACCAGTGATTCGGACAGGGTCGATGAGCAGTTCTTC	CATSDSDRVDEQFF
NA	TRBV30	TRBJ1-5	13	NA	TGTGCCTGGAGTGCACCGGGCCTTCAGCCCCAGCATTTT	CAWSAPGLQPQHF
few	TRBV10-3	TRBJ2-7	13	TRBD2	TGTGCCAAGCTTAGCGGGAGTAAGTACGAGCAGTACTTC	CAKLSGSKYEQYF
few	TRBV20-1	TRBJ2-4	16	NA	TGCAGTGCTAGTGGTCCCCAGGGACTAGCCAAAAACATTCAGTACTTC	CSASGPQGLAKNIQYF
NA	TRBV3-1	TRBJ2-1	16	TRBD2	TGTGCCAGCAGTCAACTTGGGACTAGCGGGACCAATGAGCAGTTCTTC	CASSQLGTSGTNEQFF
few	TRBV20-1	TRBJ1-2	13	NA	TGCAGTGCTACCCAGGGTGGGGACTATGGCTACACCTTC	CSATQGGDYGYTF
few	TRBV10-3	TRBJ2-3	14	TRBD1	TGTGCCATCAGCCAGACAGGGCCCAGGGATACGCAGTATTTT	CAISQTGPRDTQYF
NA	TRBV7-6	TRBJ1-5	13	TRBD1	TGTGCCAGCAGCTTAGCGAGGGACAGGGTGCAGCATTTT	CASSLARDRVQHF
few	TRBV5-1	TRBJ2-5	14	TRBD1	TGCGCCAGCAGCTGGACAGGGGTGGGAGAGACCCAGTACTTC	CASSWTGVGETQYF
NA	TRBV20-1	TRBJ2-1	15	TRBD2	TGCAGTGCTAGAGATGGACTAGCGGGGTACACTGAGCAGTTCTTC	CSARDGLAGYTEQFF
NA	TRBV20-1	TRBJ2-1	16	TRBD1	TGCAGTGCTAGTGACGTCGGGACAGGGTCGGGGGATGAGCAGTTCTTC	CSASDVGTGSGDEQFF
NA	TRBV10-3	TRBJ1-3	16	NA	TGTGCCATCAGTGAGTCCATGAGGACATCTGGAAACACCATATATTTT	CAISESMRTSGNTIYF
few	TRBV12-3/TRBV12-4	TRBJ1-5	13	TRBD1	TGTGCCAGCAGCGGACAGGGCTACCAGCCCCAGCATTTT	CASSGQGYQPQHF
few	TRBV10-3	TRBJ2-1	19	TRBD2	TGTGCCATCAGTGAGCGCCTGACTAGCGGGAGGGCACGGGACAATGAGCAGTTCTTC	CAISERLTSGRARDNEQFF
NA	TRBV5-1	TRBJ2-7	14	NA	TGCGCCAGCAGCTTGGGCGGGACAATCTACGAGCAGTACTTC	CASSLGGTIYEQYF
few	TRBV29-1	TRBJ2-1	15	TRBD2	TGCAGCGTTGAACCCCCAGCGGGAGTACCCAATGAGCAGTTCTTC	CSVEPPAGVPNEQFF